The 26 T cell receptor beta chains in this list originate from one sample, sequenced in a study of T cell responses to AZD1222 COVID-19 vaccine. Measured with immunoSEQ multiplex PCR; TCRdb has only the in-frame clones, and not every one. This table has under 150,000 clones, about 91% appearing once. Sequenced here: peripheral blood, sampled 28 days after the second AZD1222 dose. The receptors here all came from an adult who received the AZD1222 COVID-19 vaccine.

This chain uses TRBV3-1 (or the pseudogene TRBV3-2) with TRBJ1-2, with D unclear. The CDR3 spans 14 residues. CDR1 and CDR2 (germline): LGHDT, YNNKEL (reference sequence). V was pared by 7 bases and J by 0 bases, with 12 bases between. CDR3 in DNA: TGTGCCAGCACCCCAGGAACTTCTAACTATGGCTACACCTTC. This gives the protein CASTPGTSNYGYTF.

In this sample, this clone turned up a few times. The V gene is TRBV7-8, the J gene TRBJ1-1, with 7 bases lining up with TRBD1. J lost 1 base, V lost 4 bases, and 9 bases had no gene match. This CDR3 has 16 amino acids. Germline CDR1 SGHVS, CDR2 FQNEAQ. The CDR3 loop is CASSSTRDRPNTEAFF. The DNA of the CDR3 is TGTGCCAGCAGCTCGACCCGGGACAGACCGAACACTGAAGCTTTCTTT.

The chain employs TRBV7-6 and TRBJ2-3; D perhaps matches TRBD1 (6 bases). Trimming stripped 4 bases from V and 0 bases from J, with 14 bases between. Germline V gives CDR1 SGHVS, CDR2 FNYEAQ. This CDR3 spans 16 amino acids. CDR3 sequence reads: CASSSWDISSTDTQYF. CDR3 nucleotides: TGTGCCAGCAGCTCGTGGGACATTTCCAGCACAGATACGCAGTATTTT.

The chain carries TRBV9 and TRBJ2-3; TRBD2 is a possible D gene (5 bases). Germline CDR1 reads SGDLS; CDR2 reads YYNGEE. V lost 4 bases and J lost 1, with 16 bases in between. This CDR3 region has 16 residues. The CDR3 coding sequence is TGTGCCAGCAGCACCTCCTATCGGGGAGGCACAGATACGCAGTATTTT. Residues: CASSTSYRGGTDTQYF.

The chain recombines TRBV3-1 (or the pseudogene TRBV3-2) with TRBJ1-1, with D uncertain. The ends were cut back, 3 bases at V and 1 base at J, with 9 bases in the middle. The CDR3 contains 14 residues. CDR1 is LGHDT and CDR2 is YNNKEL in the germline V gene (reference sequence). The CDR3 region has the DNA TGTGCCAGCAGCCAGGATCTTAAGAACACTGAAGCTTTCTTT. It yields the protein CASSQDLKNTEAFF.

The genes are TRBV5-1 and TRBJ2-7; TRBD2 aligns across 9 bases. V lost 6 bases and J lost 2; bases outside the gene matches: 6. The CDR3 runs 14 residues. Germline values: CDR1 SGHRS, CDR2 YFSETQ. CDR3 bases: TGCGCCAGCACCGACGGCGGGGGGGCCTACGAGCAGTACTTC. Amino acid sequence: CASTDGGGAYEQYF.

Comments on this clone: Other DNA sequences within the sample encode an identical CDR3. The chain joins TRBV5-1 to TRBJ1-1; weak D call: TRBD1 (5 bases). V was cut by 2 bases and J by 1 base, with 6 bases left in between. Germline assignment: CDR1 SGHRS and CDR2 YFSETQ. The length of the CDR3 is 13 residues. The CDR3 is CASSLGANTEAFF. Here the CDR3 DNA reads TGCGCCAGCAGCTTAGGGGCGAACACTGAAGCTTTCTTT.

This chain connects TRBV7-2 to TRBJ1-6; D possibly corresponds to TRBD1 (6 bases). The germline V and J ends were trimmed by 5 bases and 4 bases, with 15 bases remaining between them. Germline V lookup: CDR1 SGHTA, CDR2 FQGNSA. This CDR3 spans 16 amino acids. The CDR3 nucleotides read TGTGCCAGCAGCCTCCCAGAGGGGGGTTATAATTCACCCCTCCACTTT. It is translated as CASSLPEGGYNSPLHF.

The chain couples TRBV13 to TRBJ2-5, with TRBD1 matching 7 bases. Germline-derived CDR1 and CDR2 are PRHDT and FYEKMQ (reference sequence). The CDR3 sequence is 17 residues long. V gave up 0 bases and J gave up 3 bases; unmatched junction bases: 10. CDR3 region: CASSLGHNRGSEETQYF. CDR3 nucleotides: TGTGCCAGCAGCTTAGGACATAACAGGGGAAGCGAAGAGACCCAGTACTTC. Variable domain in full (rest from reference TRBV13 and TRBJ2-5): AAGVIQSPRHLIKEKRETATLKCYPIPRHDTVYWYQQGPGQDPQFLISFYEKMQSDKGSIPDRFSAQQFSDYHSELNMSSLELGDSALYFCASSLGHNRGSEETQYFGPGTRLLVL.

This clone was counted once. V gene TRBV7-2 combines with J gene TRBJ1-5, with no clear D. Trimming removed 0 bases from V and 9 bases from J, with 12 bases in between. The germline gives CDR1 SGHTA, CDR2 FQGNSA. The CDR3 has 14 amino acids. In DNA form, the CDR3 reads TGTGCCAGCAGCTTAGCGCATCATGGATCGCCCCAGCATTTT. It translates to CASSLAHHGSPQHF.

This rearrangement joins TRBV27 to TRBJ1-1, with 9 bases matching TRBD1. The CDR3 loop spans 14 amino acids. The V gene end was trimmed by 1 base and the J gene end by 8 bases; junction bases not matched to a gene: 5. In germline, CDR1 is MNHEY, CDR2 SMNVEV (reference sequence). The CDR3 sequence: CASSLLGTGNEAFF. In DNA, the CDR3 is TGTGCCAGCAGTTTATTGGGGACAGGGAACGAAGCTTTCTTT.

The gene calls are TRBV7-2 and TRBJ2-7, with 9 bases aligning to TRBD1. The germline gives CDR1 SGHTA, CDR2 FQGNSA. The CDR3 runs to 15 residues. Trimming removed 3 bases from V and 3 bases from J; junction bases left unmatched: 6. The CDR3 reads CASSFAGTGLYEQYF. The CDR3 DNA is TGTGCCAGCAGCTTCGCTGGGACAGGGCTCTACGAGCAGTACTTC.

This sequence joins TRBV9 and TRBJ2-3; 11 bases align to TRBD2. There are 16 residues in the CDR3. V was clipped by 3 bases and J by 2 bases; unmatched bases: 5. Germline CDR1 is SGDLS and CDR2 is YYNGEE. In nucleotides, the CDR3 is TGTGCCAGCAGCGCCACTAGCGGGGGTGACACAGATACGCAGTATTTT. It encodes CASSATSGGDTDTQYF.

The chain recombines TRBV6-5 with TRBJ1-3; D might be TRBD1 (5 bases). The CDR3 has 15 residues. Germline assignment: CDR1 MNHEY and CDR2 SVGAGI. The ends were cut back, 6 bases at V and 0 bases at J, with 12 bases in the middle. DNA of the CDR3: TGTGCCAGCAGCCGCCCGGGGGGCTCTGGAAACACCATATATTTT. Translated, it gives CASSRPGGSGNTIYF.

This chain's CDR3 is CASSIGGITEAFF. DNA for the CDR3: TGTGCCAGCAGTATAGGGGGTATCACTGAAGCTTTCTTT. The rearrangement joins TRBV6-5 to TRBJ1-1, with D possibly being TRBD1 (6 bases). With 5 bases removed from V and 4 bases from J, the gap between germline ends came to 11 bases. The germline gives CDR1 MNHEY, CDR2 SVGAGI. The CDR3 extends over 13 amino acids.

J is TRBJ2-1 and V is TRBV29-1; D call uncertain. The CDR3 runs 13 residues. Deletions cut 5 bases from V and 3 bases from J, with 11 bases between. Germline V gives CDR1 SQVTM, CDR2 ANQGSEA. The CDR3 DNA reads TGCAGCGTTAGGGAAACTAACTACAATGAGCAGTTCTTC. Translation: CSVRETNYNEQFF.

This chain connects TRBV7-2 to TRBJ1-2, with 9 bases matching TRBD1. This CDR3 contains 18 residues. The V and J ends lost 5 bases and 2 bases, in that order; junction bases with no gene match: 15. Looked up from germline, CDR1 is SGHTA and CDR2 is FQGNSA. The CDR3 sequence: CASSPTGTGSTRNYGYTF. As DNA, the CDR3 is TGTGCCAGCAGCCCTACCGGGACAGGGTCGACCAGGAACTATGGCTACACCTTC.

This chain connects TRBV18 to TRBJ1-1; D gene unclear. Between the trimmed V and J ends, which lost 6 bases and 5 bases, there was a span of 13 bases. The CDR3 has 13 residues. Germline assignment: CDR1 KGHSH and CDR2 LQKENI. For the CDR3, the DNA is TGTGCCAGCTCTACTCTAGAGGAGACTGAAGCTTTCTTT. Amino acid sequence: CASSTLEETEAFF.

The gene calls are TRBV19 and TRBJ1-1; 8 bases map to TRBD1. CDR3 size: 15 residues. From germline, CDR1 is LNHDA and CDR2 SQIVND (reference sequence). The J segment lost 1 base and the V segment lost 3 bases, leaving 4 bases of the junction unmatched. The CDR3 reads CASSISDRANTEAFF. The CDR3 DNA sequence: TGTGCCAGTAGTATCTCGGACAGGGCGAACACTGAAGCTTTCTTT.

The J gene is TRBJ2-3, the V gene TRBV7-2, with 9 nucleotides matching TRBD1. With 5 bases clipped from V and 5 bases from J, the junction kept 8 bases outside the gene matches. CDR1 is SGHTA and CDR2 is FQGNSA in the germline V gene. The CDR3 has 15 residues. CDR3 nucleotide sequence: TGTGCCAGCAGCGACCGGGACAGGGTTAAAGATACGCAGTATTTT. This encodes CASSDRDRVKDTQYF.

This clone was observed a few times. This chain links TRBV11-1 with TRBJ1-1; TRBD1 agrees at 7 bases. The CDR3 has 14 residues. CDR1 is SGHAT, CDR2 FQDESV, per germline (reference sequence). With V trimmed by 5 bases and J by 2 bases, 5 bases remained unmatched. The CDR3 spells CASSLRTGNTEAFF. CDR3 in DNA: TGTGCCAGCAGCCTACGGACAGGTAACACTGAAGCTTTCTTT.

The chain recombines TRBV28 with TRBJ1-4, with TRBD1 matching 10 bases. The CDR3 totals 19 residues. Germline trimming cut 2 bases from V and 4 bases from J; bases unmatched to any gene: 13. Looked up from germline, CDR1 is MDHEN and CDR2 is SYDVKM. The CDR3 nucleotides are TGTGCCAGCAGTTTACCCCGGGACAGGGGCGATAGGGGTAATGAAAAACTGTTTTTT. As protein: CASSLPRDRGDRGNEKLFF.

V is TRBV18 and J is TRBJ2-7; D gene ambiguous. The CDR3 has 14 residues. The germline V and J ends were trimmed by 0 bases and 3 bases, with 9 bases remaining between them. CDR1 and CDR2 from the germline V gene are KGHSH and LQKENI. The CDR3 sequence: CASSPPGPDYEQYF. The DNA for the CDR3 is TGTGCCAGCTCACCACCCGGACCGGACTACGAGCAGTACTTC.

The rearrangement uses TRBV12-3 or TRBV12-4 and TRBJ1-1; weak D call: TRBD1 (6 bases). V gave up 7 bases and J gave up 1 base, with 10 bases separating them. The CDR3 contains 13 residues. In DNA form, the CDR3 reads TGTGCCAGCACCGAGGGACAGAACACTGAAGCTTTCTTT. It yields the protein CASTEGQNTEAFF.

As DNA, the CDR3 is TGTGCCAGCAGCGTACAGGATTATAATTCACCCCTCCACTTT. Translating gives CASSVQDYNSPLHF. The chain employs TRBV9 and TRBJ1-6; D unresolved. The V gene lost 1 base and the J gene lost 4 bases, with 6 bases spanning the gap. This CDR3 is built from 14 residues. Germline V gene lookup returns CDR1 SGDLS and CDR2 YYNGEE.

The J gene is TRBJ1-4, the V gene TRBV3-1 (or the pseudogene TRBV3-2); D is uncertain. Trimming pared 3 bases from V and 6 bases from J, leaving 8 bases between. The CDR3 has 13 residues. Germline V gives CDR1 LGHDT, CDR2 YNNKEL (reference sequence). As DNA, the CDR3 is TGTGCCAGCAGCCAGGAGGTAGATGAAAAACTGTTTTTT. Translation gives CASSQEVDEKLFF.